This entry features one T cell receptor (beta chain) sequence. The antigen is unknown. This sample stems from a study of cytomegalovirus exposure and HLA in healthy donors. The data were produced by immunoSEQ multiplex PCR, yet TCRdb's version contains in-frame clones alone and is incomplete. The sample records over 85,000 clones, 88% being singletons. Points from the study as a whole: Rarity characterized most TCR sequences, yet some public TCRs appeared in many donors. Reports credit the classifier with highly specific, highly sensitive diagnosis of cytomegalovirus status.

The sequenced material came from PBMCs. The origin of this receptor is a woman aged 25 to 39 in good health and CMV-seropositive.

Written as DNA, the CDR3 is TGTGCCAGCAGCGTCGACTGGAACCAAGAGACCCAGTACTTC. Protein sequence: CASSVDWNQETQYF. This chain uses TRBV9 with TRBJ2-5, with D unclear. The CDR3 loop spans 14 amino acids. Trimming shortened V by 2 bases and J by 0 bases, and 8 bases separated the two germline ends. The germline V gene has CDR1 SGDLS and CDR2 YYNGEE.